These 13 T cell receptor beta chains originate from one sample sequenced in a study of T cell repertoires in cytomegalovirus infection. MiXCR, applied by TCRdb to the reads, yields one record per CDR3 protein. The sample shows some 680,000 distinct CDR3 sequences, roughly a third of them seen only once. Sequencing was performed on PBMCs. These receptors came from a human donor in good health (CMV status not recorded). Some clones in this sample may be carry-over from other donors' samples.

The chain employs TRBV19 and TRBJ2-1; TRBD2 matches 9 bases. CDR1 and CDR2 (germline): LNHDA, SQIVND (reference sequence). This CDR3 has 18 amino acids. Germline trimming cut 1 base from V and 5 bases from J; bases unmatched to any gene: 12. Written as DNA, the CDR3 is TGTGCCAGTAGTATAGTTCTTCTGGCGGGAGGGGTCCACAATGAGCAGTTCTTC. This sequence encodes CASSIVLLAGGVHNEQFF.

This sequence joins TRBV28 and TRBJ2-2; 12 bases fit TRBD1. CDR3 length: 15 residues. The junction had 6 bases not matched to a gene; V was cut back by 6 bases and J by 7 bases. CDR1 and CDR2 (germline): MDHEN, SYDVKM. This CDR3 is CASSSGQGALGELFF. In DNA, the CDR3 is TGTGCCAGCAGCTCGGGACAGGGGGCCCTCGGGGAGCTGTTTTTT. The full variable domain, its missing parts supplied by reference TRBV28 and TRBJ2-2, is DVKVTQSSRYLVKRTGEKVFLECVQDMDHENMFWYRQDPGLGLRLIYFSYDVKMKEKGDIPEGYSVSREKKERFSLILESASTNQTSMYLCASSSGQGALGELFFGEGSRLTVL.

This clonotype has a count of ten or more. The V and J genes are TRBV7-6 and TRBJ2-7; the D gene could be TRBD1 or TRBD2 (5 bases each). There are 15 residues in the CDR3. V lost 1 base, J lost 3 bases, and 13 bases lay in between. Germline V CDR1 and CDR2: SGHVS, FNYEAQ. In nucleotides, the CDR3 is TGTGCCAGCAGCTTAGGGGACCGGCCCCTCTACGAGCAGTACTTC. Its protein product is CASSLGDRPLYEQYF.

The rearrangement uses TRBV6-5 and TRBJ2-7; TRBD2 agrees at 8 bases. CDR1 and CDR2 (germline): MNHEY, SVGAGI. After removal of 6 bases from V and 6 bases from J, the junction contained 7 bases not matched to a gene. CDR3 length: 13 residues. CDR3 amino acids: CASRPGLGAEQYF. CDR3 in DNA: TGTGCCAGCAGACCGGGACTAGGGGCCGAGCAGTACTTC.

This clonotype occurred once. The V and J genes are TRBV27 and TRBJ1-2; 9 bases line up with TRBD1. This CDR3 has 14 residues. J gave up 7 bases and V 3 bases, and 6 bases lay outside the gene matches. Germline CDR1 is MNHEY and CDR2 is SMNVEV (reference sequence). The CDR3 reads CASSFVGQGGGYTF. CDR3 bases: TGTGCCAGCAGTTTCGTGGGACAGGGAGGTGGCTACACCTTC.

The V call is TRBV7-9, the J call TRBJ2-5; the match to TRBD1 covers 7 bases. The CDR3 is 15 amino acids. V was pared by 0 bases and J by 5 bases, with 6 bases of the junction left unmatched. From germline, CDR1 is SEHNR and CDR2 FQNEAQ (reference sequence). CDR3 DNA sequence: TGTGCCAGCAGCTTAGCAATTTCGGACAGGGAGACCCAGTACTTC. This encodes CASSLAISDRETQYF.

Regarding this clonotype: The conserved phenylalanine or tryptophan is not found at the CDR3 terminus, so this likely reflects a read error. The rearrangement uses TRBV7-4 and TRBJ2-1; D gene uncertain. V lost 3 bases to trimming and J lost 3 bases, with 6 bases between them. In germline, CDR1 is SGHVT, CDR2 SQSDAQ. The CDR3 sequence is 13 residues long. DNA for the CDR3: TGTGCCAGCAGCTTTACAGTCTACAATGAGCAGTTCTTA. Its protein product is CASSFTVYNEQFL.

The table lists this clonotype with a few counts. The chain is built from TRBV12-3 or TRBV12-4 and TRBJ2-7; 8 positions agree with TRBD2. The CDR3 is 12 amino acids. V trimming: 10 bases; J trimming: 2 bases; junction bases outside the gene matches: 4. CDR3 protein: CATGGGPYEQYF. CDR3 in DNA: TGTGCCACCGGGGGGGGGCCCTACGAGCAGTACTTC.

Many counts were recorded for this clonotype. The CDR3 nucleotides are TGTGCCAGCAGTTTCAGGGGGGGGACCGGGGAGCTGTTTTTT. This sequence encodes CASSFRGGTGELFF. The chain combines TRBV12-3 or TRBV12-4 with TRBJ2-2; possibly TRBD1 or TRBD2 for D (7 bases each). V shed 3 bases and J shed 5 bases, with 10 bases lying between them. The CDR3 contains 14 residues.

Only a few counts were recorded for this clonotype. The V gene is TRBV19, the J gene TRBJ2-3; D might be TRBD2 (6 bases). CDR1 and CDR2 from the germline V gene are LNHDA and SQIVND (reference sequence). The V gene lost 8 bases and the J gene lost 1 base, with 16 bases spanning the gap. The CDR3 contains 15 residues. Written as DNA, the CDR3 is TGTGCCAGTTCCTGGCTCGGGGGAGGCACAGATACGCAGTATTTT. This gives the protein CASSWLGGGTDTQYF.

The chain joins TRBV5-1 to TRBJ1-4, with D unresolved. V lost 5 bases and J lost 0, with 11 bases in between. This CDR3 has 15 residues. From germline, CDR1 is SGHRS and CDR2 YFSETQ. CDR3: CASRLVPATNEKLFF. The CDR3 DNA sequence: TGCGCCAGCAGGCTGGTCCCTGCAACTAATGAAAAACTGTTTTTT.

This clonotype was picked up a small number of times. The rearrangement joins TRBV20-1 to TRBJ2-5; no clear D. This CDR3 is built from 12 residues. Germline V lookup: CDR1 DFQATT, CDR2 SNEGSKA (reference sequence). Trimming took off 3 bases at V and 5 bases at J, with 10 bases between the two ends. The DNA of the CDR3 is TGCAGTGCTAGCTCGCAGGCGGAGACCCAGTACTTC. Amino acids: CSASSQAETQYF.

This clonotype was seen a few times. V usage is TRBV11-2 and J usage is TRBJ2-1; 9 bases are a match to TRBD2. J gave up 8 bases and V 3 bases, and 17 bases lay outside the gene matches. This CDR3 has 18 amino acids. Germline values: CDR1 SGHAT, CDR2 FQNNGV. CDR3 residues: CASSLVSGPAGGLYEQFF. The CDR3 DNA follows: TGTGCCAGCAGCTTGGTCTCCGGCCCAGCGGGGGGACTCTATGAGCAGTTCTTC. Full variable domain (missing parts from reference TRBV11-2 and TRBJ2-1): EAGVAQSPRYKIIEKRQSVAFWCNPISGHATLYWYQQILGQGPKLLIQFQNNGVVDDSQLPKDRFSAERLKGVDSTLKIQPAKLEDSAVYLCASSLVSGPAGGLYEQFFGPGTRLTVL.